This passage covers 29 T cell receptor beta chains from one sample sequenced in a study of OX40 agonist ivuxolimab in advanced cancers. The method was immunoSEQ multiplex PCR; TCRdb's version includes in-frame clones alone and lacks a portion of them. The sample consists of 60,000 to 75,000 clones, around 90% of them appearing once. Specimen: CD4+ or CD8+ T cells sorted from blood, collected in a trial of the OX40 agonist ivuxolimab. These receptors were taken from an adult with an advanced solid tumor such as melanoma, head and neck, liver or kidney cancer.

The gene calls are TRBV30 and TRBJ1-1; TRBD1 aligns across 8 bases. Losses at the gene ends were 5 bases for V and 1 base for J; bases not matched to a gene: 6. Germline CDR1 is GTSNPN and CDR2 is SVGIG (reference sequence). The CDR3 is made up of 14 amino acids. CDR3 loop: CAWRAGGRNTEAFF. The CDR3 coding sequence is TGTGCCTGGCGGGCAGGGGGCAGGAACACTGAAGCTTTCTTT.

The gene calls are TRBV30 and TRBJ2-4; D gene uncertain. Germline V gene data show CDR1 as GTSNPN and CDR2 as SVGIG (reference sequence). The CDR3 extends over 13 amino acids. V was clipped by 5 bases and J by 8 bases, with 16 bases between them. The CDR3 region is CAWDRSSEDIQYF. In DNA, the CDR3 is TGTGCCTGGGACCGGTCCAGTGAAGACATTCAGTACTTC.

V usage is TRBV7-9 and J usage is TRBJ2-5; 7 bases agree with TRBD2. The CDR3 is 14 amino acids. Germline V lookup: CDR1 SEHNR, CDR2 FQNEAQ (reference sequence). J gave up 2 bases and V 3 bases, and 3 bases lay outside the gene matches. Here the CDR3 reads CASSLGGGQETQYF. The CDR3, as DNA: TGTGCCAGCAGCTTGGGGGGAGGGCAAGAGACCCAGTACTTC.

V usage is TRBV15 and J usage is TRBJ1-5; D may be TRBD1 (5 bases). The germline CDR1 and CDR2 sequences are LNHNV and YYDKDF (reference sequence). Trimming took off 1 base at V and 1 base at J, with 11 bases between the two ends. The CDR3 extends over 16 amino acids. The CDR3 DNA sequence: TGTGCCACCAGCAGAGCCCGGGGGTTGAGCAATCAGCCCCAGCATTTT. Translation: CATSRARGLSNQPQHF. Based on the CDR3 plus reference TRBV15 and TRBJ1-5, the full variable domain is DAMVIQNPRYQVTQFGKPVTLSCSQTLNHNVMYWYQQKSSQAPKLLFHYYDKDFNNEADTPDNFQSRRPNTSFCFLDIRSPGLGDTAMYLCATSRARGLSNQPQHFGDGTRLSIL.

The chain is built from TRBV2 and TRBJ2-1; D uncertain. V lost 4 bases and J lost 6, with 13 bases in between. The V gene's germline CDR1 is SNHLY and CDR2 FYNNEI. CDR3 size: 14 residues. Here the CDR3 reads CASSGTQTTNEQFF. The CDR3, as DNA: TGTGCCAGCAGTGGAACTCAAACAACCAATGAGCAGTTCTTC. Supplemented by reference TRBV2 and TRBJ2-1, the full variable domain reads EPEVTQTPSHQVTQMGQEVILRCVPISNHLYFYWYRQILGQKVEFLVSFYNNEISEKSEIFDDQFSVERPDGSNFTLKIRSTKLEDSAMYFCASSGTQTTNEQFFGPGTRLTVL.

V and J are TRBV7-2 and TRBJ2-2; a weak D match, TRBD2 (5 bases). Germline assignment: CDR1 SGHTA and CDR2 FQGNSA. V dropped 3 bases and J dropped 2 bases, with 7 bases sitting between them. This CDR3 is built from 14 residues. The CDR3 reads CASSFAGNTGELFF. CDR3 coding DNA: TGTGCCAGCAGCTTCGCGGGCAACACCGGGGAGCTGTTTTTT.

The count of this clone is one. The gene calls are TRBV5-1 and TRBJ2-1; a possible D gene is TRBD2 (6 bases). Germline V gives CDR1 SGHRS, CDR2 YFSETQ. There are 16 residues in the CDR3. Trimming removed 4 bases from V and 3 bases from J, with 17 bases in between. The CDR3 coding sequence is TGCGCCAGCAGCCAAGGGACTTCTCGGGACTACAATGAGCAGTTCTTC. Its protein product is CASSQGTSRDYNEQFF. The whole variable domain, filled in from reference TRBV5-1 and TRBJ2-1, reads KAGVTQTPRYLIKTRGQQVTLSCSPISGHRSVSWYQQTPGQGLQFLFEYFSETQRNKGNFPGRFSGRQFSNSRSEMNVSTLELGDSALYLCASSQGTSRDYNEQFFGPGTRLTVL.

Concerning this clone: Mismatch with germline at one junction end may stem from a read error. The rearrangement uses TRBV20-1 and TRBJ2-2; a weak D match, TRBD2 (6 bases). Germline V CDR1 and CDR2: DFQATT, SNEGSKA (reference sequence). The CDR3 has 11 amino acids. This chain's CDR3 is CSAIPVRDWIF. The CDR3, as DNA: TGCAGTGCCATACCAGTGCGGGACTGGATTTTT.

The CDR3 sequence is CASTLRGTDTQYF. CDR3 nucleotides: TGTGCCAGCACCCTCAGGGGAACAGATACGCAGTATTTT. The genes are TRBV28 and TRBJ2-3; the D gene is possibly TRBD1 (6 bases). CDR3 size: 13 residues. CDR1 is MDHEN, CDR2 SYDVKM, per germline. The ends were cut back, 7 bases at V and 3 bases at J, with 11 bases in the middle.

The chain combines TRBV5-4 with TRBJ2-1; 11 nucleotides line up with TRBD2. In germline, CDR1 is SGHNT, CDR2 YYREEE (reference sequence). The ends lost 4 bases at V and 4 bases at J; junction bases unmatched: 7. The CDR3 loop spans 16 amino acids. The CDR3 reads CASSAVGLAVYNEQFF. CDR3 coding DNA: TGTGCCAGCAGCGCGGTGGGACTAGCGGTTTACAATGAGCAGTTCTTC.

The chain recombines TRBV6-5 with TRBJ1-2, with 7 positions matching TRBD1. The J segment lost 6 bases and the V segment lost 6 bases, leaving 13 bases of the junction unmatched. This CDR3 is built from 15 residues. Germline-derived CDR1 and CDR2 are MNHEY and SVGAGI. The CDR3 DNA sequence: TGTGCCAGCAGCCCGCGGTTTCAGGGGGGTCATGGCTACACCTTC. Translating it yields CASSPRFQGGHGYTF.

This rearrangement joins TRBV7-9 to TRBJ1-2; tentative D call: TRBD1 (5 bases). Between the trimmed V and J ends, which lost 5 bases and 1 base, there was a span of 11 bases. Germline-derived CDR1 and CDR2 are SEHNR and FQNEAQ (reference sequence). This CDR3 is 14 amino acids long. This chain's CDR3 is CASSPGTFNYGYTF. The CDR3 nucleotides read TGTGCCAGCAGCCCAGGGACTTTTAACTATGGCTACACCTTC.

CDR3 in amino acids: CASSSGRAPTYEQYF. The CDR3 DNA is TGTGCCAGCAGCAGCGGGAGGGCTCCGACCTACGAGCAGTACTTC. The gene calls are TRBV11-3 and TRBJ2-7; 10 bases agree with TRBD2. The CDR3 has 15 residues. The V segment lost 5 bases and the J segment 2 bases; nucleotides outside the gene matches: 6. Germline V CDR1 and CDR2: SGHNT, YENEEA.

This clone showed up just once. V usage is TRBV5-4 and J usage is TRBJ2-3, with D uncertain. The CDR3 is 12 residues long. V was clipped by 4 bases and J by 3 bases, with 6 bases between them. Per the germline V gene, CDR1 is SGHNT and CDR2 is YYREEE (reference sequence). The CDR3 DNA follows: TGTGCCAGCAGCCAAAGGACAGATACGCAGTATTTT. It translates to CASSQRTDTQYF.

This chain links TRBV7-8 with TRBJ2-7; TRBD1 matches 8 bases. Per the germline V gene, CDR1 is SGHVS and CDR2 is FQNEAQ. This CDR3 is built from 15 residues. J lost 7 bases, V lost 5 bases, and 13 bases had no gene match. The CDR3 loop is CASSEYQGAGEEQYF. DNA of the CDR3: TGTGCCAGCAGCGAGTACCAGGGGGCAGGGGAAGAGCAGTACTTC.

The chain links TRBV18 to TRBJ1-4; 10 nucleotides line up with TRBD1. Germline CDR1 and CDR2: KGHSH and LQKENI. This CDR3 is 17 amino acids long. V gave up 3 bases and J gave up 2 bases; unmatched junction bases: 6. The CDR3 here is CASSPPGTGATNEKLFF. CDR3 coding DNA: TGTGCCAGCTCACCCCCCGGGACAGGGGCCACTAATGAAAAACTGTTTTTT.

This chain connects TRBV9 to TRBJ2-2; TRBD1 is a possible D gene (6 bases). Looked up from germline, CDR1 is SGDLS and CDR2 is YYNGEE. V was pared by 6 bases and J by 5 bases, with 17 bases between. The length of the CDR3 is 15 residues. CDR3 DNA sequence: TGTGCCAGCACCAGGACAGAGGGACGAACCGGGGAGCTGTTTTTT. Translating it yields CASTRTEGRTGELFF. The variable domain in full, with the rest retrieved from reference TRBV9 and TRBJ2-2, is DSGVTQTPKHLITATGQRVTLRCSPRSGDLSVYWYQQSLDQGLQFLIQYYNGEERAKGNILERFSAQQFPDLHSELNLSSLELGDSALYFCASTRTEGRTGELFFGEGSRLTVL.

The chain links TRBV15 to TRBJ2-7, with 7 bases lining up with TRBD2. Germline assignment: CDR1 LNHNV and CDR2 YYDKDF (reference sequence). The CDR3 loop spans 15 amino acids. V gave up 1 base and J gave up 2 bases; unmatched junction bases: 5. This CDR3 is CATSRGGSEAYEQYF. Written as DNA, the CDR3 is TGTGCCACCAGCAGAGGCGGGAGTGAAGCCTACGAGCAGTACTTC.

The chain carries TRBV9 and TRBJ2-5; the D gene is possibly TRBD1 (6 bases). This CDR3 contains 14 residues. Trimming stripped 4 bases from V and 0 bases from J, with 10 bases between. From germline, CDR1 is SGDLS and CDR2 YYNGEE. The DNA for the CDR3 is TGTGCCAGCAGCTTCCGGGACAACCAAGAGACCCAGTACTTC. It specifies CASSFRDNQETQYF.

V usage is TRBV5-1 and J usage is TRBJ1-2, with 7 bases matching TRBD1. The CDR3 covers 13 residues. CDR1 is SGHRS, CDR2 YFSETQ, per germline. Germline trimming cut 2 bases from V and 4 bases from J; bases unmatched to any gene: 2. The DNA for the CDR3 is TGCGCCAGCAGCTTTGAGGGGGCCTATGGCTACACCTTC. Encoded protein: CASSFEGAYGYTF.

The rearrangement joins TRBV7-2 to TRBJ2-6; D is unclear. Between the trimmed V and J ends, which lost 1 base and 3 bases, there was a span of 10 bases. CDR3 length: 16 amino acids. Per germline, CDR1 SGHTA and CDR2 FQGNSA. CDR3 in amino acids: CASSLGGRRGANVLTF. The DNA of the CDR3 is TGTGCCAGCAGCTTAGGGGGTAGGCGTGGGGCCAACGTCCTGACTTTC.

The CDR3 is CASSSVLGGELFF. DNA for the CDR3: TGTGCCAGCAGCTCCGTGCTTGGCGGGGAGCTGTTTTTT. The V and J genes are TRBV5-5 and TRBJ2-2; D unresolved. CDR1 and CDR2 (germline): SGHKS, YYEKEE (reference sequence). Trimming removed 3 bases at V and 7 bases at J, with 10 bases between. The CDR3 has 13 amino acids.

The CDR3, as DNA: TGTGCCAGCAGTGATGGGGCCTCCTACAATGAGCAGTTCTTC. Amino acids: CASSDGASYNEQFF. The chain employs TRBV6-1 and TRBJ2-1; tentatively, D is TRBD1 (5 bases). Germline V gene sequence: CDR1 MNHNS, CDR2 SASEGT. This CDR3 is built from 14 residues. V lost 3 bases and J 0 bases, leaving 6 bases between the germline ends.

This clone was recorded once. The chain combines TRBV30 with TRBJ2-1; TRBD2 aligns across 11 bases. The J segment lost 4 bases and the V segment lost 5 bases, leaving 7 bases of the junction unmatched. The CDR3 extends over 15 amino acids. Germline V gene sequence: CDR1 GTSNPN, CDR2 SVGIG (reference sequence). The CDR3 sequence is CAWPPGLAVYNEQFF. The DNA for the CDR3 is TGTGCCTGGCCACCGGGACTAGCGGTTTACAATGAGCAGTTCTTC.

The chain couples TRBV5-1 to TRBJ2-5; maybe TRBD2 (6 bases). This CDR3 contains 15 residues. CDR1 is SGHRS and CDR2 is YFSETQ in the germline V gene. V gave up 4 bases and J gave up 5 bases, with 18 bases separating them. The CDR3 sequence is CASSIQGGTGETQYF. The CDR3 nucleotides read TGCGCCAGCAGCATCCAGGGCGGGACGGGCGAGACCCAGTACTTC. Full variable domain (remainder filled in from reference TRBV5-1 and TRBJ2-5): KAGVTQTPRYLIKTRGQQVTLSCSPISGHRSVSWYQQTPGQGLQFLFEYFSETQRNKGNFPGRFSGRQFSNSRSEMNVSTLELGDSALYLCASSIQGGTGETQYFGPGTRLLVL.

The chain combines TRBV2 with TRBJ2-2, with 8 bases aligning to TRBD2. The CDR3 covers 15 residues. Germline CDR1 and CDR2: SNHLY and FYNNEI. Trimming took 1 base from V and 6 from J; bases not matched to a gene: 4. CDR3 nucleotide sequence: TGTGCCAGCAGTGAAGGCGGACTAGCTCCCGGGGAGCTGTTTTTT. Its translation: CASSEGGLAPGELFF.

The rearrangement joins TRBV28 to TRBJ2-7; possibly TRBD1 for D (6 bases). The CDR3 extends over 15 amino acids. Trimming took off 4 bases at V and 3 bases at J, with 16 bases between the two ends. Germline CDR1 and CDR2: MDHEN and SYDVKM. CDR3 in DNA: TGTGCCAGCAGTTCGAGACAGGTTTCGGGCTACGAGCAGTACTTC. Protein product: CASSSRQVSGYEQYF.

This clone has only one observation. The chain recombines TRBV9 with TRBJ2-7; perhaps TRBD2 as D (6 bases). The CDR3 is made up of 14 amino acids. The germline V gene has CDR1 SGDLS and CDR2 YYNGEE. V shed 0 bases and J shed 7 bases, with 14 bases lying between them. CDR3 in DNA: TGTGCCAGCAGCGTAGCCGCCAGGGCGGGGGAGCAGTACTTC. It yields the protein CASSVAARAGEQYF.

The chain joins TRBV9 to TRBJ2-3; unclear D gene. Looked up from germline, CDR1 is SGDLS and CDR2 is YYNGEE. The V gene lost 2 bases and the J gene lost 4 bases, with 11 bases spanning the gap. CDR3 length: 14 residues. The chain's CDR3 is CASSVTLIPDTQYF. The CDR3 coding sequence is TGTGCCAGCAGCGTCACCCTGATCCCAGATACGCAGTATTTT.